These T cell receptor beta chains were read from a single sample in a study of T-cell reconstitution after alpha-beta-depleted transplantation in children. MiXCR, applied by TCRdb to the PCR reads, yields one record per CDR3 protein. Of about a million distinct CDR3 sequences in the sample, about 29% were seen once. The starting material was PBMCs, mostly from graft donor cells, obtained 360 days after TCRalphabeta/CD19-depleted stem cell transplant. These receptors were collected from a boy in the first two years of life who had a stem cell transplant for SCID, so the T cells may come from the graft donor. CDR3s include the opening cysteine and the closing phenylalanine or tryptophan. The D gene is left open where the match is weak. Size is stated for part of the rows, as once, few or many counts, or as a class when the clone is expanded.

.	17	TRBD2	TRBV7-2	TRBJ2-1	CASSLWSGGLPPNEQFF	TGTGCCAGCAGCTTATGGAGCGGGGGACTTCCGCCTAATGAGCAGTTCTTC
.	16	.	TRBV2	TRBJ2-1	CASSEVRGLRGDEQFF	TGTGCCAGCAGTGAGGTCAGGGGGCTACGGGGGGATGAGCAGTTCTTC
.	15	.	TRBV15	TRBJ2-2	CATKRDSMNTGELFF	TGTGCCACCAAGAGGGACTCGATGAACACCGGGGAGCTGTTTTTT
.	13	TRBD1	TRBV29-1	TRBJ2-7	CSVKQGFGDEQYF	TGCAGCGTCAAACAGGGGTTCGGCGACGAGCAGTACTTC
.	13	.	TRBV15	TRBJ2-5	CATSRVPAETQYF	TGTGCTACCAGCAGAGTACCGGCGGAGACCCAGTACTTC
.	15	TRBD2	TRBV7-2	TRBJ2-1	CASSRGTSGANEQFF	TGTGCCAGCAGCCGGGGGACTAGCGGGGCCAATGAGCAGTTCTTC
few	12	.	TRBV27	TRBJ2-7	CATRGAFYEQYF	TGTGCCACCAGGGGGGCCTTCTACGAGCAGTACTTC
.	13	.	TRBV14	TRBJ2-1	CASSLNRPNEQFF	TGTGCCAGCAGCTTAAACAGACCAAATGAGCAGTTCTTC
few	15	TRBD2	TRBV29-1	TRBJ2-2	CSVYLRGGHTGELFF	TGCAGCGTTTACCTTCGGGGGGGCCACACCGGGGAGCTGTTTTTT
.	16	.	TRBV9	TRBJ2-3	CASSVDKAGPADTQYF	TGTGCCAGCAGCGTAGATAAGGCGGGACCCGCTGATACGCAGTATTTT
.	15	TRBD1	TRBV6-5	TRBJ1-3	CASLQGEIPGNTIYF	TGTGCCAGCCTACAGGGGGAGATCCCTGGAAACACCATATATTTT
.	17	TRBD1	TRBV25-1	TRBJ2-7	CASSAPRRQGATYEQYF	TGTGCCAGCAGTGCCCCGAGGAGACAGGGGGCCACCTACGAGCAGTACTTC
few	15	.	TRBV6-2/TRBV6-3	TRBJ1-1	CASSYGGRVNTEAFF	TGTGCCAGCAGTTACGGAGGCAGGGTGAACACTGAAGCTTTCTTT
.	14	.	TRBV12-3/TRBV12-4	TRBJ2-3	CASSPYPGADTQYF	TGTGCCAGCAGTCCCTACCCAGGGGCAGATACGCAGTATTTT
few	14	.	TRBV5-1	TRBJ2-3	CASGLGQEPDTQYF	TGCGCCAGCGGGTTGGGCCAGGAGCCAGATACGCAGTATTTT
.	19	TRBD1	TRBV6-1	TRBJ1-6	CASSPRQGRWAVPITPLHF	TGTGCCAGCAGCCCGAGACAGGGTCGTTGGGCGGTCCCTATTACACCCCTCCACTTT
few	16	.	TRBV20-1	TRBJ1-5	CSARDQSRGSNQPQHF	TGCAGTGCTAGAGATCAGTCCCGGGGTAGCAATCAGCCCCAGCATTTT
few	18	.	TRBV11-2	TRBJ2-3	CASSLLSPTLLLRDTQYF	TGTGCCAGCAGCTTATTATCGCCAACTCTATTACTTCGAGATACGCAGTATTTT
.	14	.	TRBV19	TRBJ1-6	CASSHRNENSPLHF	TGTGCCAGTAGCCACAGGAATGAGAATTCACCCCTCCACTTT
.	14	.	TRBV5-1	TRBJ2-3	CASSQDSFTDTQYF	TGCGCCAGCAGCCAGGACAGTTTCACAGATACGCAGTATTTT
many	16	TRBD2	TRBV7-3	TRBJ2-2	CASSYLTSGGTGELFF	TGTGCCAGCAGCTACCTGACTAGCGGGGGTACCGGGGAGCTGTTTTTT
few	14	TRBD1	TRBV12-3/TRBV12-4	TRBJ2-5	CASSLVDRGETQYF	TGTGCCAGCAGTTTAGTGGACAGGGGAGAGACCCAGTACTTC
.	13	.	TRBV24-1	TRBJ2-3	CATSELLGDTQYF	TGTGCCACCAGTGAACTGTTAGGAGATACGCAGTATTTT
few	11	.	TRBV12-3/TRBV12-4	TRBJ2-1	CASSTDILTFF	TGTGCCAGCAGTACGGACATTTTAACTTTCTTC
.	17	TRBD2	TRBV4-2	TRBJ2-3	CASSSSGRGASTDTQYF	TGTGCCAGCAGCTCTTCGGGGCGGGGGGCTAGCACAGATACGCAGTATTTT
few	14	TRBD2	TRBV20-1	TRBJ2-3	CSAPLAGGTDTQYF	TGCAGTGCTCCCCTAGCGGGGGGCACAGATACGCAGTATTTT
.	13	.	TRBV6-5	TRBJ2-5	CASSYALGAAQYF	TGTGCCAGCAGTTACGCTCTCGGGGCCGCCCAGTACTTC
.	15	.	TRBV15	TRBJ2-1	CATSREEGFLNEQFF	TGTGCCACCAGCAGAGAAGAGGGGTTCTTAAATGAGCAGTTCTTC
.	16	.	TRBV5-1	TRBJ1-1	CASRPSRGGQGTEAFF	TGCGCCAGCAGGCCCTCCCGTGGGGGTCAGGGCACTGAAGCTTTCTTT
.	20	TRBD1	TRBV7-8	TRBJ2-1	CASSLAPGQGLLGPYNEQFF	TGTGCCAGCAGCTTAGCTCCGGGACAGGGACTCCTAGGACCTTACAATGAGCAGTTCTTC
.	16	.	TRBV7-9	TRBJ2-3	CASSPKDGVETDTQYF	TGTGCCAGCAGCCCCAAGGACGGGGTTGAGACAGATACGCAGTATTTT
once	13	.	TRBV28	TRBJ1-1	CASSMSPSTEAFF	TGTGCCAGCAGCATGTCCCCCAGCACTGAAGCTTTCTTT
few	16	TRBD2	TRBV6-5	TRBJ2-1	CASSYTLTSGDNEQFF	TGTGCCAGCAGTTACACTCTGACTAGCGGGGACAATGAGCAGTTCTTC
.	15	TRBD1	TRBV18	TRBJ1-2	CASSAGQMRSYGYTF	TGTGCCAGCTCAGCGGGACAGATGAGAAGCTATGGCTACACCTTC
few	15	.	TRBV28	TRBJ2-6	CASGPGGPGANVLTF	TGTGCCAGCGGCCCAGGAGGGCCTGGGGCCAACGTCCTGACTTTC
.	15	.	TRBV7-6	TRBJ2-1	CASSLELGLGNEQFF	TGTGCCAGCAGCTTGGAGTTGGGACTGGGAAATGAGCAGTTCTTC
.	17	.	TRBV7-2	TRBJ1-1	CASSPTGGPFMNTEAFF	TGTGCCAGCAGTCCGACAGGAGGGCCTTTCATGAACACTGAAGCTTTCTTT
.	17	TRBD2	TRBV7-8	TRBJ2-3	CASSLESGLAVGDTQYF	TGTGCCAGCAGCTTAGAATCCGGACTAGCGGTGGGAGATACGCAGTATTTT
.	14	TRBD2	TRBV12-3/TRBV12-4	TRBJ2-1	CASSQLAGGPREFF	TGTGCCAGCAGCCAACTAGCGGGGGGGCCTCGGGAGTTCTTC
.	18	TRBD1	TRBV5-1	TRBJ2-7	CASSLGPRTGGLRSEQYF	TGCGCCAGCAGCTTGGGGCCACGGACAGGGGGCTTACGAAGCGAGCAGTACTTC
few	16	.	TRBV7-2	TRBJ1-3	CASSLVSAHSGNTIYF	TGTGCCAGCAGCTTAGTCTCAGCTCACTCTGGAAACACCATATATTTT
few	16	TRBD1	TRBV20-1	TRBJ2-7	CSARRVGDRLAYEQYF	TGCAGTGCTAGAAGGGTCGGGGACAGGCTCGCCTACGAGCAGTACTTC
.	17	TRBD2	TRBV5-1	TRBJ2-3	CASSSETSGGGSDTQYF	TGCGCCAGCAGCAGTGAGACTAGCGGGGGGGGTTCAGATACGCAGTATTTT
.	15	.	TRBV4-2	TRBJ2-5	CASSQIGEGLGTQYF	TGTGCCAGCAGCCAAATAGGAGAGGGTTTGGGGACCCAGTACTTC